The clone carrying this T cell receptor (beta chain) appeared once. TCRdb's table, derived via immunoSEQ multiplex PCR, lists solely in-frame clones and lacks some. The repertoire consists of 4,500 to 5,500 clones, with approximately 84% occurring once and the leading ten covering 2.7%. The data belong to a study of tumor T cells in aggressive B-cell lymphoma. The sequenced sample was tumor tissue. The clonotype originates from an adult with diffuse large B cell lymphoma.

CDR3 in DNA: TGTGCCAGCTCCCCTAGGCAGAGCTCCTACGAGCAGTACTTC. Amino acid sequence: CASSPRQSSYEQYF. J is TRBJ2-7 and V is TRBV18; no reliable D call. CDR1 KGHSH and CDR2 LQKENI come from the germline V gene. The CDR3 runs 14 residues. Trimming cost V 6 bases and J 0 bases, with 12 bases left between them.